The 14 T cell receptor beta chains given below trace back to one sample, sequenced in a study of shared clonotypes between healthy human individuals (dated by TCRdb to the early 2020s). The receptor library was made with the immunoSEQ multiplex PCR assay. TCRdb provides this immuneACCESS table in a form limited to in-frame rearrangements. Some clones are lacking; in checked studies, under half of them reflect an unresolved V gene, and why the rest are absent is not known. For this sample there are about 460,000 clones; roughly 80% appear just once. The ten largest account for about 12% of the sample. Input material: PBMCs. The receptors stem from a woman aged 40 to 49 in good health. Some clones in this sample may be carry-over from other donors' samples.

The chain has TRBV18 and TRBJ2-7; no reliable D call. Germline assignment: CDR1 KGHSH and CDR2 LQKENI. V gave up 3 bases and J gave up 3 bases, with 9 bases separating them. The CDR3 is 13 residues long. The chain's CDR3 is CASSPTYDYEQYF. CDR3 sequence (DNA): TGTGCCAGCTCACCGACTTACGACTACGAGCAGTACTTC.

The rearrangement links TRBV5-1 to TRBJ2-1, with TRBD2 identical over 9 bases. V lost 4 bases, J lost 5 bases, and 7 bases stayed unmatched. Germline values: CDR1 SGHRS, CDR2 YFSETQ. The CDR3 has 15 amino acids. The CDR3 loop reads CASSSIAGVDNEQFF. The DNA for the CDR3 is TGCGCCAGCAGCAGCATAGCGGGAGTAGACAATGAGCAGTTCTTC.

The chain joins TRBV5-4 to TRBJ2-7; D may correspond to TRBD1 or TRBD2 (5 bases each). There are 13 residues in the CDR3. V lost 4 bases, J lost 3 bases, and 11 bases lay in between. Germline V gene sequence: CDR1 SGHNT, CDR2 YYREEE (reference sequence). The CDR3 DNA follows: TGTGCCAGCAGCCAACCGGGGCGCTACGAGCAGTACTTC. As protein: CASSQPGRYEQYF.

The chain is built from TRBV5-5 and TRBJ2-7; maybe TRBD2 (5 bases). The CDR3 covers 12 residues. V lost 4 bases and J lost 3, with 8 bases in between. Germline V gene lookup returns CDR1 SGHKS and CDR2 YYEKEE (reference sequence). CDR3 nucleotide sequence: TGTGCCAGCAGCGTCGGGGTCTACGAGCAGTACTTC. Encoded protein: CASSVGVYEQYF.

The rearrangement uses TRBV18 and TRBJ2-6; D is unresolved. The CDR3 has 14 amino acids. Germline assignment: CDR1 KGHSH and CDR2 LQKENI. V gave up 0 bases and J gave up 4 bases, with 4 bases separating them. The CDR3 DNA is TGTGCCAGCTCACCACCGACCGGGGCCAACGTCCTGACTTTC. It is translated as CASSPPTGANVLTF. The full variable domain, rest sourced from reference TRBV18 and TRBJ2-6, is NAGVMQNPRHLVRRRGQEARLRCSPMKGHSHVYWYRQLPEEGLKFMVYLQKENIIDESGMPKERFSAEFPKEGPSILRIQQVVRGDSAAYFCASSPPTGANVLTFGAGSRLTVL.

The chain couples TRBV28 to TRBJ2-3; TRBD2 matches at 12 bases. After removal of 6 bases from V and 8 bases from J, the junction contained 9 bases not matched to a gene. The CDR3 has 15 residues. Germline assignment: CDR1 MDHEN and CDR2 SYDVKM. DNA for the CDR3: TGTGCCAGCAGAGGACTAGCGGGGAGCGGGGGTACGCAGTATTTT. Amino acids: CASRGLAGSGGTQYF.

This clone was recorded a few times. The J gene is TRBJ2-3, the V gene TRBV7-8; 7 positions agree with TRBD2. The ends lost 3 bases at V and 4 bases at J; junction bases unmatched: 7. CDR1 is SGHVS, CDR2 FQNEAQ, per germline. CDR3 size: 15 residues. This CDR3 is CASSFWGGSPDTQYF. The CDR3 DNA reads as TGTGCCAGCAGCTTTTGGGGGGGTTCTCCAGATACGCAGTATTTT. Filled out from reference TRBV7-8 and TRBJ2-3, the complete variable domain reads GAGVSQSPRYKVAKRGQDVALRCDPISGHVSLFWYQQALGQGPEFLTYFQNEAQLDKSGLPSDRFFAERPEGSVSTLKIQRTQQEDSAVYLCASSFWGGSPDTQYFGPGTRLTVL.

This rearrangement joins TRBV28 to TRBJ1-6; D unclear. Trimming took off 7 bases at V and 10 bases at J, with 11 bases between the two ends. This CDR3 is 12 amino acids long. Per germline, CDR1 MDHEN and CDR2 SYDVKM. Written as DNA, the CDR3 is TGTGCCAGCACCTACCTAGGATCACCCCTCCACTTT. Translation: CASTYLGSPLHF.

The count of this clone is one. V and J are TRBV15 and TRBJ1-4; tentative D call: TRBD1 (5 bases). There are 13 residues in the CDR3. V was cut by 4 bases and J by 7 bases, with 10 bases left in between. Germline V CDR1 and CDR2: LNHNV, YYDKDF (reference sequence). Here the CDR3 reads CATSTGSGEKLFF. DNA of the CDR3: TGTGCCACCAGCACAGGGTCGGGTGAAAAACTGTTTTTT. The whole variable domain, filled in from reference TRBV15 and TRBJ1-4, reads DAMVIQNPRYQVTQFGKPVTLSCSQTLNHNVMYWYQQKSSQAPKLLFHYYDKDFNNEADTPDNFQSRRPNTSFCFLDIRSPGLGDTAMYLCATSTGSGEKLFFGSGTQLSVL.

This chain uses TRBV29-1 with TRBJ1-1; 7 positions agree with TRBD1. The V segment lost 5 bases and the J segment 6 bases; nucleotides outside the gene matches: 12. The germline V gene encodes CDR1 SQVTM and CDR2 ANQGSEA. The CDR3 runs 14 residues. The CDR3: CSVQGEQGWSEAFF. CDR3 nucleotides: TGCAGCGTTCAAGGGGAACAGGGGTGGTCTGAAGCTTTCTTT.

This clone has more than one count but fewer than ten. The V gene is TRBV2, the J gene TRBJ2-6, with no clear D. Germline V CDR1 and CDR2: SNHLY, FYNNEI. V was cut by 6 bases and J by 3 bases, with 9 bases left in between. The CDR3 consists of 14 residues. In DNA form, the CDR3 reads TGTGCCAGCAGCCTAGAAGGTGGGGCCAACGTCCTGACTTTC. This encodes CASSLEGGANVLTF.

This clone was recorded many times. The genes are TRBV6-6 and TRBJ1-5; D call uncertain. The V end lost 8 bases, the J end lost 4 bases, and 12 bases lay between the germline ends. In germline, CDR1 is MNHNY, CDR2 SVGAGI (reference sequence). The length of the CDR3 is 13 residues. CDR3 sequence: CASGEGLNQPQHF. DNA of the CDR3: TGTGCCAGCGGGGAAGGGTTAAATCAGCCCCAGCATTTT.

A remark on this clone: The likely explanation is a read error, given a far larger clone one base away. The genes are TRBV5-6 and TRBJ2-2; D might be TRBD1 or TRBD2, each matching 5 bases. Germline V CDR1 and CDR2: SGHDT, YYEEEE. This CDR3 region has 11 residues. The CDR3 DNA follows: TGTGCCAGCAGCTTGGCTGGGGGGCTGTTTTTT. It codes for CASSLAGGLFF.

CDR3 coding DNA: TGCAGCGTCCAGTTCCCCGACTTTTACGAGCAGTACTTC. Amino acids: CSVQFPDFYEQYF. This chain joins TRBV29-1 and TRBJ2-7, with no clear D. Germline lookup yields CDR1 SQVTM and CDR2 ANQGSEA. The CDR3 length is 13 residues. Trimming cost V 6 bases and J 4 bases, with 16 bases left between them.